These 27 T cell receptor beta chains came from one sample sequenced in a study of blood T cell repertoires in COVID-19. The data were produced by immunoSEQ multiplex PCR, yet TCRdb's version contains in-frame clones alone and is incomplete. The repertoire includes just over 250,000 clones, approximately 88% of them detected once, and approximately 10% sits in the top ten. Sequencing input: peripheral blood. Receptor source: an older woman with COVID-19, enrolled during active disease.

V and J are TRBV3-1 (or the pseudogene TRBV3-2) and TRBJ2-2; TRBD2 aligns across 7 bases. Trimming removed 3 bases from V and 1 base from J; junction bases left unmatched: 2. The CDR3 is made up of 15 amino acids. Per germline, CDR1 LGHDT and CDR2 YNNKEL (reference sequence). The CDR3 reads CASSQLAENTGELFF. DNA for the CDR3: TGTGCCAGCAGCCAGCTAGCGGAGAACACCGGGGAGCTGTTTTTT.

In this sample, this clone turned up once. This chain connects TRBV4-2 to TRBJ2-2; 7 bases line up with TRBD2. J gave up 9 bases and V 4 bases, and 14 bases lay outside the gene matches. The germline gives CDR1 LGHNA, CDR2 YNFKEQ. This CDR3 has 16 residues. The CDR3 spells CASSLMAGARVRELFF. The CDR3 coding sequence is TGTGCCAGCAGCCTAATGGCGGGAGCCCGAGTTCGGGAGCTGTTTTTT.

This chain uses TRBV20-1 with TRBJ1-5; D ambiguous. Trimming left V 3 bases short and J 2 bases short, with 14 bases between. CDR3 length: 15 amino acids. Germline V gene lookup returns CDR1 DFQATT and CDR2 SNEGSKA (reference sequence). The CDR3 protein is CSASSPSPGNQPQHF. CDR3 sequence (DNA): TGCAGTGCTAGTTCGCCCTCGCCGGGCAATCAGCCCCAGCATTTT.

This sequence joins TRBV28 and TRBJ2-7, with D perhaps matching TRBD2 (6 bases). The germline V and J ends were trimmed by 6 bases and 2 bases, with 17 bases remaining between them. CDR1 MDHEN and CDR2 SYDVKM come from the germline V gene. CDR3 length: 15 amino acids. The CDR3 region has the DNA TGTGCCAGCAGACTACGGGGACTTTCTACCTACGAGCAGTACTTC. It codes for CASRLRGLSTYEQYF.

This clone was seen a handful of times. The chain combines TRBV7-9 with TRBJ2-5, with 7 bases matching TRBD1. The CDR3 is 15 residues long. The V segment lost 4 bases and the J segment 2 bases; nucleotides outside the gene matches: 7. Looked up from germline, CDR1 is SEHNR and CDR2 is FQNEAQ (reference sequence). The CDR3 region has the DNA TGTGCCAGCAGCTCCTCCGGGACAGCACAAGAGACCCAGTACTTC. Translation: CASSSSGTAQETQYF.

The V gene is TRBV6-2 or TRBV6-3, the J gene TRBJ2-7, with D uncertain. Germline values: CDR1 MNHEY, CDR2 SVGEGT. The CDR3 totals 11 residues. The ends were cut back, 5 bases at V and 3 bases at J, with 5 bases in the middle. The CDR3 loop reads CASSIFYEQYF. The CDR3 bases are TGTGCCAGCAGTATCTTCTACGAGCAGTACTTC.

V is TRBV7-2 and J is TRBJ2-7, with no clear D. The CDR3 runs to 15 residues. Germline V gives CDR1 SGHTA, CDR2 FQGNSA. Trimming removed 1 base from V and 3 bases from J, with 13 bases in between. In DNA, the CDR3 is TGTGCCAGCAGCTTAGAGTACTACCCCGGCTACGAGCAGTACTTC. Translating gives CASSLEYYPGYEQYF. The full variable domain, completed using reference TRBV7-2 and TRBJ2-7, is GAGVSQSPSNKVTEKGKDVELRCDPISGHTALYWYRQSLGQGLEFLIYFQGNSAPDKSGLPSDRFSAERTGGSVSTLTIQRTQQEDSAVYLCASSLEYYPGYEQYFGPGTRLTVT.

The J gene is TRBJ1-3, the V gene TRBV9; D call uncertain. Trimming pared 0 bases from V and 0 bases from J, leaving 7 bases between. The CDR3 is 15 amino acids. CDR1 is SGDLS, CDR2 YYNGEE, per germline. The CDR3 is CASSVAGSSGNTIYF. CDR3 DNA: TGTGCCAGCAGCGTAGCGGGATCCTCTGGAAACACCATATATTTT.

The chain uses TRBV3-1 (or the pseudogene TRBV3-2) and TRBJ1-1, with D uncertain. The germline V and J ends were trimmed by 0 bases and 2 bases, with 7 bases remaining between them. The germline V gene encodes CDR1 LGHDT and CDR2 YNNKEL (reference sequence). The length of the CDR3 is 14 residues. The DNA for the CDR3 is TGTGCCAGCAGCCAAGATGAGATTAACACTGAAGCTTTCTTT. It codes for CASSQDEINTEAFF.

This rearrangement joins TRBV30 to TRBJ2-3; TRBD1 might be the D (6 bases). V gave up 3 bases and J gave up 2 bases, with 12 bases separating them. Per the germline V gene, CDR1 is GTSNPN and CDR2 is SVGIG (reference sequence). The CDR3 is 14 residues long. CDR3 in amino acids: CAWRRTVITDTQYF. The DNA for the CDR3 is TGTGCCTGGAGACGGACAGTTATCACAGATACGCAGTATTTT.

The J gene is TRBJ1-2, the V gene TRBV7-8; 7 bases fit TRBD1. The CDR3 is made up of 14 amino acids. V dropped 4 bases and J dropped 0; count of bases not matched to a gene: 2. The V gene's germline CDR1 is SGHVS and CDR2 FQNEAQ. CDR3 sequence (DNA): TGTGCCAGCAGCTCGGGACAGACTAACTATGGCTACACCTTC. This codes for CASSSGQTNYGYTF.

The chain has TRBV30 and TRBJ1-5; D might be TRBD1 (6 bases). Trimming removed 1 base at V and 6 bases at J, with 19 bases between. CDR1 and CDR2 from the germline V gene are GTSNPN and SVGIG (reference sequence). There are 16 residues in the CDR3. The CDR3 spells CAWSGTQGRRIQPQHF. The CDR3 DNA reads as TGTGCCTGGAGTGGAACACAGGGTAGGCGCATTCAGCCCCAGCATTTT.

The chain couples TRBV30 to TRBJ1-2; TRBD1 aligns across 7 bases. The V segment lost 4 bases and the J segment 5 bases; nucleotides outside the gene matches: 7. CDR1 is GTSNPN, CDR2 SVGIG, per germline (reference sequence). This CDR3 spans 13 amino acids. CDR3 region: CAWNIGRGYGYTF. In nucleotides, the CDR3 is TGTGCCTGGAATATTGGCAGGGGGTATGGCTACACCTTC.

V gene TRBV5-1 combines with J gene TRBJ2-7; 13 bases agree with TRBD2. CDR1 and CDR2 from the germline V gene are SGHRS and YFSETQ. The CDR3 spans 15 residues. The junction had 6 bases not matched to a gene; V was cut back by 5 bases and J by 4 bases. The CDR3 loop is CASRWTSGSLYEQYF. CDR3 bases: TGCGCCAGCAGGTGGACTAGCGGGAGTCTTTACGAGCAGTACTTC.

The chain joins TRBV5-1 to TRBJ2-7; no clear D. Trimming cost V 0 bases and J 4 bases, with 8 bases left between them. Germline loops: CDR1 SGHRS, CDR2 YFSETQ. This CDR3 is built from 13 residues. The CDR3 protein is CASSLGPTYEQYF. The CDR3 DNA is TGCGCCAGCAGCTTGGGGCCCACGTACGAGCAGTACTTC. The whole variable domain, filled in from reference TRBV5-1 and TRBJ2-7, reads KAGVTQTPRYLIKTRGQQVTLSCSPISGHRSVSWYQQTPGQGLQFLFEYFSETQRNKGNFPGRFSGRQFSNSRSEMNVSTLELGDSALYLCASSLGPTYEQYFGPGTRLTVT.

The chain uses TRBV27 and TRBJ1-5; 9 positions agree with TRBD1. The CDR3 has 14 residues. The V and J ends lost 5 bases and 7 bases, in that order; junction bases with no gene match: 6. Germline values: CDR1 MNHEY, CDR2 SMNVEV (reference sequence). CDR3 loop: CASSRTGEGQPQHF. CDR3 coding DNA: TGTGCCAGCAGTCGGACAGGGGAAGGACAGCCCCAGCATTTT.

The chain employs TRBV5-1 and TRBJ2-1; 8 bases are a match to TRBD2. The CDR3 is 18 amino acids. The germline CDR1 and CDR2 sequences are SGHRS and YFSETQ. With V trimmed by 1 base and J by 2 bases, 11 bases remained unmatched. The CDR3 loop is CASSLQVMAGGTYNEQFF. CDR3 DNA: TGCGCCAGCAGCTTGCAGGTTATGGCGGGAGGAACCTACAATGAGCAGTTCTTC.

The J gene is TRBJ1-2, the V gene TRBV6-4, with D unclear. The CDR3 covers 14 residues. Germline-derived CDR1 and CDR2 are MRHNA and SNTAGT. V was shortened by 0 bases and J by 7 bases, with 12 bases between the two germline ends. The CDR3, as DNA: TGTGCCAGCAGTGACTCCAGGCAGGTGGGTGGCTACACCTTC. Its protein product is CASSDSRQVGGYTF.

The chain links TRBV2 to TRBJ2-7; 10 bases are shared with TRBD2. The junction had 9 bases not matched to a gene; V was cut back by 7 bases and J by 6 bases. This CDR3 has 14 residues. Germline values: CDR1 SNHLY, CDR2 FYNNEI. As DNA, the CDR3 is TGTGCCAGCAACAGACTAGCGGGTTTCGTCGAGCAGTACTTC. This codes for CASNRLAGFVEQYF.

This sequence joins TRBV4-1 and TRBJ2-3; TRBD2 agrees at 16 bases. Germline V gene lookup returns CDR1 MGHRA and CDR2 YSYEKL. The CDR3 is 18 amino acids. V dropped 0 bases and J dropped 4; count of bases not matched to a gene: 4. The CDR3 is CASSQEGLAGGQSDTQYF. The CDR3 DNA is TGCGCCAGCAGCCAAGAGGGACTAGCGGGAGGGCAGTCAGATACGCAGTATTTT.

CDR3: CASSHGSGGETQYF. CDR3 in DNA: TGCGCCAGCAGCCACGGTAGCGGGGGAGAGACCCAGTACTTC. V usage is TRBV4-3 and J usage is TRBJ2-5, with 9 nucleotides matching TRBD2. The germline V gene has CDR1 LGHNA and CDR2 YSLEER. The CDR3 consists of 14 residues. V lost 3 bases, J lost 4 bases, and 3 bases stayed unmatched.

The chain couples TRBV11-3 to TRBJ2-4, with 8 bases lining up with TRBD1. V lost 4 bases and J lost 6; bases outside the gene matches: 5. The V gene's germline CDR1 is SGHNT and CDR2 YENEEA. CDR3 length: 14 amino acids. CDR3 region: CASSSRTGINIQYF. In nucleotides, the CDR3 is TGTGCCAGCAGCTCCCGGACAGGGATAAACATTCAGTACTTC. The variable domain in full, with the rest retrieved from reference TRBV11-3 and TRBJ2-4, is EAGVVQSPRYKIIEKKQPVAFWCNPISGHNTLYWYLQNLGQGPELLIRYENEEAVDDSQLPKDRFSAERLKGVDSTLKIQPAELGDSAVYLCASSSRTGINIQYFGAGTRLSVL.

This clone was detected once. The chain is built from TRBV30 and TRBJ2-2, with 11 positions matching TRBD2. With V trimmed by 4 bases and J by 1 base, 2 bases remained unmatched. The CDR3 is 15 amino acids. Germline values: CDR1 GTSNPN, CDR2 SVGIG (reference sequence). The CDR3 is CAWKGTSGNTGELFF. The DNA of the CDR3 is TGTGCCTGGAAGGGGACTAGCGGGAACACCGGGGAGCTGTTTTTT.

The chain has TRBV5-1 and TRBJ2-5; D possibly corresponds to TRBD2 (5 bases). CDR3 length: 15 residues. V was cut by 4 bases and J by 5 bases, with 18 bases left in between. Looked up from germline, CDR1 is SGHRS and CDR2 is YFSETQ. CDR3 DNA: TGCGCCAGCAGCCCAAATGTCGGGGAAGGGGAGACCCAGTACTTC. Translation gives CASSPNVGEGETQYF.

The rearrangement joins TRBV9 to TRBJ1-6, with TRBD1 matching 7 bases. V lost 4 bases, J lost 8 bases, and 9 bases stayed unmatched. Germline loops: CDR1 SGDLS, CDR2 YYNGEE. This CDR3 is built from 15 residues. In DNA form, the CDR3 reads TGTGCCAGCAGCATAGGGGGCTTACAGGATTCACCCCTCCACTTT. Protein: CASSIGGLQDSPLHF.

The chain couples TRBV19 to TRBJ2-5, with 8 bases aligning to TRBD2. Germline trimming cut 6 bases from V and 5 bases from J; bases unmatched to any gene: 5. This CDR3 is 13 amino acids long. The germline V gene encodes CDR1 LNHDA and CDR2 SQIVND (reference sequence). The CDR3: CASSPAGEETQYF. The CDR3 nucleotides read TGTGCCAGTAGCCCAGCGGGAGAGGAGACCCAGTACTTC.

The V gene is TRBV24-1, the J gene TRBJ2-7; D is unclear. The V and J ends lost 4 bases and 0 bases respectively, with 6 bases between them. The germline V gene has CDR1 KGHDR and CDR2 SFDVKD. The CDR3 contains 13 residues. CDR3 loop: CATSDPSSYEQYF. As DNA, the CDR3 is TGTGCCACCAGTGACCCCAGCTCCTACGAGCAGTACTTC.